This T cell receptor (beta chain) was identified in a study of cytomegalovirus exposure and HLA in healthy donors. General study points: Researchers reported in a later analysis that a missense DCLRE1C variant was tied to TCR beta V- and J-gene trimming. In a later analysis, an Asian-associated ancestry cluster reportedly showed fewer N-insertions than the roughly 650-donor mean. Approximately 18,000 TCR beta sequences were associated with HLA alleles at 0.05 false discovery rate in a later analysis.

PCR primers comprised 60 Vbeta and 13 Jbeta primers. Using immunoSEQ multiplex PCR, the repertoire was profiled, and TCRdb retains in-frame clones only, with some absent. This sample's clone table lists some 21,000 clones. Concerning this clone itself: Its antigen remains unidentified.

CDR1 and CDR2 (germline): MGHDK, SYGVNS. V was pared by 7 bases and J by 6 bases, with 10 bases between. The CDR3 has 11 amino acids. Material for sequencing was PBMCs. The sequence derives from a man aged 60-69 years in good health and CMV-seropositive. This rearrangement joins TRBV25-1 to TRBJ2-7; D is possibly TRBD2 (6 bases). Written as DNA, the CDR3 is TGTGCCAGCATGGGGGGAGTCGAGCAGTACTTC. Translation gives CASMGGVEQYF.